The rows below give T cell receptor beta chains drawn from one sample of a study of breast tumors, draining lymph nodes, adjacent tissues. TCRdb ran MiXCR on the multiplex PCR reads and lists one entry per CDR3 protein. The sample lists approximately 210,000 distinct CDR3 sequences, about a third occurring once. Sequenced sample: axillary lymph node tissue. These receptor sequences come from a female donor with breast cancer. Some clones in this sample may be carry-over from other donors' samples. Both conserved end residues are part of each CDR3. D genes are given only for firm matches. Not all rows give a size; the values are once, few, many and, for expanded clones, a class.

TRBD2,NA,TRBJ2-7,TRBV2,TGTGCCAGCAGTGCCGGGGCTAGCGGGACCTACGAGCAGTACTTC,CASSAGASGTYEQYF
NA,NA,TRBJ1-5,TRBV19,TGTGCCAGTAGTGGGGGGGGAATGGGCAAACAAGAGACCCAGCATTTT,CASSGGGMGKQETQHF
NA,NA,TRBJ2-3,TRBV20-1,TGCAGTGCTAGGGAGAGACCTCGGAGCACAGATACGCAGTATTTT,CSARERPRSTDTQYF
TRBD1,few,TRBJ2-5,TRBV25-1,TGTGCCAGCAGTGCTAAGCGGACAGGGGGCAGGGAGACCCAGTACTTC,CASSAKRTGGRETQYF
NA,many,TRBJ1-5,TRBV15,TGTGCCACTACGGATTGGAGCAATCAGCCCCAGCATTTT,CATTDWSNQPQHF
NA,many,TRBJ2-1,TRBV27,TGTGCCAGCAGTACCATTGAAAGCCCCGCCTACAATGAGCAGTTCTTC,CASSTIESPAYNEQFF
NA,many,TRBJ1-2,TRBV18,TGTGCCAGCTCACCCGACGGAATATATGGCTACACCTTC,CASSPDGIYGYTF
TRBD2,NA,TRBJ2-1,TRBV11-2,TGTGCCAGCAGCTCAACCGGGACAGCACCCGAGACTAGCGGGAGGTTCAATGAGCAGTTCTTC,CASSSTGTAPETSGRFNEQFF
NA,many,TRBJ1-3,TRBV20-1,TGCAGTGCTACCTCCCCCGGAAACACCATATATTTT,CSATSPGNTIYF
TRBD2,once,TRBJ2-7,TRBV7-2,TGTGCCAGCAGCCAAGAAGGAGGGGGAGCGGGAGGCGCCTACGAGCAGTACTTC,CASSQEGGGAGGAYEQYF
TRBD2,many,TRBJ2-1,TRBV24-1,TGTGCCACCAGTGACTCAAGACTAGCGGGACGCATCTACAATGAGCAGTTCTTC,CATSDSRLAGRIYNEQFF